This TCR beta chain was sequenced for a study of T cells in Graves' hyperthyroidism and ophthalmopathy. Study findings and constraints: Blood shared most expanded thyroid clonotypes above 0.001. Ophthalmopathy was predicted by the model a median of roughly 6 months ahead of onset.

This clonotype was observed a few times. Its antigen is not known. RNA transcripts provided the source from which TCR beta CDR3 regions were amplified. The HTBI primer set drove a first-round RT-PCR of the TCR CDR3. TCRdb reprocessed the multiplex PCR reads via MiXCR and lists one record per CDR3 protein. There are hundreds of thousands of distinct CDR3 sequences in the sample; 15% to 17% occur only once, and roughly 15% lies in the top ten. The CDR3 spans 15 residues. The V end was cut by 0 bases, the J end by 8 bases, with 13 bases between. CDR1 is MNHNS, CDR2 SASEGT, per germline. The diagnoses drew upon clinical symptoms, serum thyroxine and TRAb, thyroid ultrasound and orbital computed tomography.

The chain carries TRBV6-1 and TRBJ1-4; D not certain. Sequences were obtained from blood. The source of this sequence is a woman aged 18-29 years with Graves' hyperthyroidism. CDR3 in amino acids: CASSEARPVGEKLFF. The DNA of the CDR3 is TGTGCCAGCAGTGAAGCTCGCCCTGTCGGCGAAAAACTGTTTTTT.